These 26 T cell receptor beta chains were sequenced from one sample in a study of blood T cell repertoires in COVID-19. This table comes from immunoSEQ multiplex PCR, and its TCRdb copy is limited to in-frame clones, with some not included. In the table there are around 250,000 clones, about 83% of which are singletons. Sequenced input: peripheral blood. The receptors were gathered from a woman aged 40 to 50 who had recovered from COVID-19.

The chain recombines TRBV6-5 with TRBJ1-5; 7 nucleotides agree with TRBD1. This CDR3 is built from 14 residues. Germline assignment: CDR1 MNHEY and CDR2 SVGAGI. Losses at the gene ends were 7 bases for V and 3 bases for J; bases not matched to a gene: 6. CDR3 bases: TGTGCCAGCATCCACAGGGGACCCAATCAGCCCCAGCATTTT. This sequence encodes CASIHRGPNQPQHF.

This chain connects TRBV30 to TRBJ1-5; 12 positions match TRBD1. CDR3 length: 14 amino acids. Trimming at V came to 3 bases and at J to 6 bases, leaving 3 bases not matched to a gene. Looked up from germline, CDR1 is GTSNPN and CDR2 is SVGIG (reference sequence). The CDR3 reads CAWSGDRGLQPQHF. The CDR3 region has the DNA TGTGCCTGGAGCGGGGACAGGGGGCTTCAGCCCCAGCATTTT.

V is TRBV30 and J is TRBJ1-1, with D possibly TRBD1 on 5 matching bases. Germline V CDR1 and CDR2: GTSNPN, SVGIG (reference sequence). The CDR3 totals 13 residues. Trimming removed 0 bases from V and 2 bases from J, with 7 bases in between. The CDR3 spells CAWSVGHNTEAFF. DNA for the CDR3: TGTGCCTGGAGTGTCGGACATAACACTGAAGCTTTCTTT.

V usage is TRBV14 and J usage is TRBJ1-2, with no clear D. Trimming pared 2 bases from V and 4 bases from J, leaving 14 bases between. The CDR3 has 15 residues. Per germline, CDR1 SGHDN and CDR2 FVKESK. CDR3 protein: CASSQIFEPLYGYTF. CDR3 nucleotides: TGTGCCAGCAGCCAAATTTTTGAGCCCCTCTATGGCTACACCTTC.

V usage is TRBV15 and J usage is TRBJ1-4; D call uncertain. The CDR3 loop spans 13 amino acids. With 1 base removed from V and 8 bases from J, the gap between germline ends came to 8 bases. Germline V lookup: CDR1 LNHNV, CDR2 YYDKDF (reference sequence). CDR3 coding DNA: TGTGCCACCAGCAGAGGCGTTGAGGAAAAACTGTTTTTT. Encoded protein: CATSRGVEEKLFF.

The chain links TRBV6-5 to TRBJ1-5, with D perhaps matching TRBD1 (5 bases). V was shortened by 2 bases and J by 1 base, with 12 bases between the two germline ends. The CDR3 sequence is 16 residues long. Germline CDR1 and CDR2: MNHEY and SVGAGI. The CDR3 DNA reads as TGTGCCAGCAGTTACAGGGGCTCAGGGAGCAATCAGCCCCAGCATTTT. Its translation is CASSYRGSGSNQPQHF.

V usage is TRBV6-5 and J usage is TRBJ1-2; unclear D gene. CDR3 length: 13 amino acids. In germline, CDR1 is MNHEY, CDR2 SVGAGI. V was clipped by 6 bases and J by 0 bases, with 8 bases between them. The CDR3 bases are TGTGCCAGCAGCGTCGGTCCTAACTATGGCTACACCTTC. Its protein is CASSVGPNYGYTF.

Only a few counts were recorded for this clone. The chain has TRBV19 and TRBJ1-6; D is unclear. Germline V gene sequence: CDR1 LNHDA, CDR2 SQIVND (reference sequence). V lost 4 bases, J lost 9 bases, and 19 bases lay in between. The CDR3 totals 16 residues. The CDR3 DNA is TGTGCCAGTAGTAGGGTCAGCGAGGTTTCTACTTCACCCCTCCACTTT. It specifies CASSRVSEVSTSPLHF. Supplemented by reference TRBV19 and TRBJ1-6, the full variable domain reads DGGITQSPKYLFRKEGQNVTLSCEQNLNHDAMYWYRQDPGQGLRLIYYSQIVNDFQKGDIAEGYSVSREKKESFPLTVTSAQKNPTAFYLCASSRVSEVSTSPLHFGNGTRLTVT.

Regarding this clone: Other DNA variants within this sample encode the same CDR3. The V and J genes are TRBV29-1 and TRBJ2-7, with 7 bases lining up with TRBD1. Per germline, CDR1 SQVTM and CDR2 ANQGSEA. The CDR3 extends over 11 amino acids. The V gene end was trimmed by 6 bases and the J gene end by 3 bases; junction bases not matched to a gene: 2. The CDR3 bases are TGCAGCGTCGGACAGGTCTACGAGCAGTACTTC. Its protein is CSVGQVYEQYF.

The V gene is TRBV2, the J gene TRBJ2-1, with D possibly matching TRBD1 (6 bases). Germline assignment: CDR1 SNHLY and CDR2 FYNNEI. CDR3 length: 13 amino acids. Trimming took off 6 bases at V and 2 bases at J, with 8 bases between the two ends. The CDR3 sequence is CASSPGAYNEQFF. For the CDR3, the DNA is TGTGCCAGCAGCCCAGGGGCCTACAATGAGCAGTTCTTC.

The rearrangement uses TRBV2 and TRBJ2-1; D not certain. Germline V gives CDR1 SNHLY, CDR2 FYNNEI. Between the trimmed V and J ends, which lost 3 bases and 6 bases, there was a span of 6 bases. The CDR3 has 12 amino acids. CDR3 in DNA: TGTGCCAGCAGTGAGTCGGGCAATGAGCAGTTCTTC. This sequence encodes CASSESGNEQFF.

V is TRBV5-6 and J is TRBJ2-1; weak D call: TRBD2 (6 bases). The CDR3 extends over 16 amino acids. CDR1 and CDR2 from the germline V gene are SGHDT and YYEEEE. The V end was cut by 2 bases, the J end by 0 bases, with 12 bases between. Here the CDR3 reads CASSFSGESSYNEQFF. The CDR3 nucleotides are TGTGCCAGCAGCTTTTCGGGGGAGAGCTCCTACAATGAGCAGTTCTTC. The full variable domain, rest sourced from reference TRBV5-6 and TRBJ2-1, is DAGVTQSPTHLIKTRGQQVTLRCSPKSGHDTVSWYQQALGQGPQFIFQYYEEEERQRGNFPDRFSGHQFPNYSSELNVNALLLGDSALYLCASSFSGESSYNEQFFGPGTRLTVL.

This CDR3 is CASSGGEATDTQYF. The CDR3 bases are TGCGCCAGCAGTGGCGGGGAGGCCACAGATACGCAGTATTTT. This chain joins TRBV5-1 and TRBJ2-3, with a weak D call TRBD2 (6 bases). Trimming pared 5 bases from V and 2 bases from J, leaving 12 bases between. Germline lookup yields CDR1 SGHRS and CDR2 YFSETQ. The CDR3 contains 14 residues.

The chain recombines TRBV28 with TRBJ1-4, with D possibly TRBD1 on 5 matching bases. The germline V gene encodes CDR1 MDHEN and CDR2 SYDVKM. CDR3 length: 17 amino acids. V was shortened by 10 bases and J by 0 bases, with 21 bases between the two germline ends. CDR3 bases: TGTGCCACCCCGGTGTACAGGTCAGTTGCAACTAATGAAAAACTGTTTTTT. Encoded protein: CATPVYRSVATNEKLFF.

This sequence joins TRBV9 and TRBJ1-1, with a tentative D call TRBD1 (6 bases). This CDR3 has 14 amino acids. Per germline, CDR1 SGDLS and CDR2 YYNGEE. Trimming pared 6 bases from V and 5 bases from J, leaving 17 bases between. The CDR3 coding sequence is TGTGCCAGCAACCCGACAGGAGGAGAAACTGAAGCTTTCTTT. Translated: CASNPTGGETEAFF.

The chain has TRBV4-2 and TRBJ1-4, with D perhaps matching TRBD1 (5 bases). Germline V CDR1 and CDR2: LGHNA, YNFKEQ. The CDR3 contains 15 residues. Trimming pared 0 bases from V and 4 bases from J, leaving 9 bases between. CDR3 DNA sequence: TGTGCCAGCAGCCAAGACAGGGCCTATAATGAAAAACTGTTTTTT. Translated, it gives CASSQDRAYNEKLFF.

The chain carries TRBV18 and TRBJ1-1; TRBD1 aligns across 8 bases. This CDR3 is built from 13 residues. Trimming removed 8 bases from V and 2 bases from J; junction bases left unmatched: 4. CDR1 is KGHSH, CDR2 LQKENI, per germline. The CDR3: CASAQGANTEAFF. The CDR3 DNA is TGTGCCAGCGCGCAGGGGGCAAACACTGAAGCTTTCTTT.

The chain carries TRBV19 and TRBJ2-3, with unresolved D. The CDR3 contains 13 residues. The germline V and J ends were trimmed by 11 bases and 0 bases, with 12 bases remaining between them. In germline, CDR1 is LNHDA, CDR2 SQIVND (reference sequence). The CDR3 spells CASTGPSTDTQYF. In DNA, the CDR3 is TGTGCCTCTACCGGTCCTAGCACAGATACGCAGTATTTT.

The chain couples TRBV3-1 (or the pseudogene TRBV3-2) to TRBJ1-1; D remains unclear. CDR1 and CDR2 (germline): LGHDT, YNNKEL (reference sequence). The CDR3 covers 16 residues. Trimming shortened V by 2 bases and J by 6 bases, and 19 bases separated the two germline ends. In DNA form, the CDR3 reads TGTGCCAGCAGCCAAATGAATCCCCGCGGAAAGGCTGAAGCTTTCTTT. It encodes CASSQMNPRGKAEAFF.

CDR3 in DNA: TGTGCCTGGAGTACCAACTATCAAGAGACCCAGTACTTC. Translation gives CAWSTNYQETQYF. The chain is built from TRBV30 and TRBJ2-5; D unresolved. Trimming took off 2 bases at V and 2 bases at J, with 9 bases between the two ends. The CDR3 runs 13 residues. CDR1 GTSNPN and CDR2 SVGIG come from the germline V gene (reference sequence).

This CDR3 is CASSSGTVGETQYF. The CDR3 coding sequence is TGCGCCAGCAGCTCCGGGACAGTAGGAGAGACCCAGTACTTC. The rearrangement uses TRBV5-1 and TRBJ2-5; the match to TRBD1 covers 7 bases. There are 14 residues in the CDR3. Per the germline V gene, CDR1 is SGHRS and CDR2 is YFSETQ. Germline trimming cut 3 bases from V and 4 bases from J; bases unmatched to any gene: 6.

CDR3 amino acids: CASSSEDRASQPQHF. The CDR3 region has the DNA TGTGCCAGTAGTTCCGAGGACAGGGCGAGTCAGCCCCAGCATTTT. The V gene is TRBV19, the J gene TRBJ1-5; 8 nucleotides line up with TRBD1. The trim removed 5 bases at V and 6 bases at J, leaving 9 bases unmatched. Germline V gene lookup returns CDR1 LNHDA and CDR2 SQIVND (reference sequence). CDR3 size: 15 residues.

This CDR3 reads CASSLRRMDRSAEAFF. The DNA of the CDR3 is TGTGCCAGCAGCTTGCGGAGGATGGACAGGAGCGCTGAAGCTTTCTTT. The chain is built from TRBV5-4 and TRBJ1-1; 7 bases agree with TRBD1. J was trimmed by 6 bases and V by 1 base; bases with no gene match: 12. The CDR3 runs to 16 residues. Germline values: CDR1 SGHNT, CDR2 YYREEE (reference sequence).

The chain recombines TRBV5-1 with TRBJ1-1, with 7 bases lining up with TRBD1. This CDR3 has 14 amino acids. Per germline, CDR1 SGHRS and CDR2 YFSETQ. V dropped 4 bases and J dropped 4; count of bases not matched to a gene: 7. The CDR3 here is CASSVQGVGTEAFF. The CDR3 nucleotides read TGCGCCAGCAGCGTCCAGGGGGTGGGCACTGAAGCTTTCTTT. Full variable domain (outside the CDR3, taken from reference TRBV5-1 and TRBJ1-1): KAGVTQTPRYLIKTRGQQVTLSCSPISGHRSVSWYQQTPGQGLQFLFEYFSETQRNKGNFPGRFSGRQFSNSRSEMNVSTLELGDSALYLCASSVQGVGTEAFFGQGTRLTVV.

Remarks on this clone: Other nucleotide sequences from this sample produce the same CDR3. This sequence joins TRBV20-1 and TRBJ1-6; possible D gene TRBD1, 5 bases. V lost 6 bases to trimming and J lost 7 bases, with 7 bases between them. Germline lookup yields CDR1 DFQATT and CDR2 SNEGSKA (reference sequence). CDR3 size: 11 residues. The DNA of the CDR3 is TGCAGTGCACGGGGGAATTCACCCCTCCACTTT. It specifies CSARGNSPLHF.

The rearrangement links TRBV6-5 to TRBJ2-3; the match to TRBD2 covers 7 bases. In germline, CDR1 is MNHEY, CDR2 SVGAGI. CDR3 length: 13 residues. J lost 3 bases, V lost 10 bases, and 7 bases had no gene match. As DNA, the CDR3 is TGTGCCACCGGACTAGTTGGGACAGATACGCAGTATTTT. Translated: CATGLVGTDTQYF.